This entry lists 5 T cell receptor beta chains sequenced from one sample in a study of regulatory dendritic cells for organ transplantation. Assay used: immunoSEQ multiplex PCR; TCRdb lists only in-frame clones, some missing. The profile shows 30,000 to 45,000 clones, about 93% of them singletons. Sequences were obtained from naive CD8+ T cells from blood. Subset in this sample: CD45RA+ naive T cells. Receptors originate from a human donor in good health.

The chain uses TRBV7-9 and TRBJ1-4, with TRBD1 matching 9 bases. CDR3 length equals 14 residues. Germline values: CDR1 SEHNR, CDR2 FQNEAQ (reference sequence). V shed 6 bases, J shed 10 bases, and the junction held 9 bases outside the gene matches. DNA for the CDR3: TGTGCCAGCAGACGACAGGGGGGTTTTGGAAAACTGTTTTTT. Translated, it gives CASRRQGGFGKLFF.

The rearrangement uses TRBV4-1 and TRBJ2-1; TRBD1 agrees at 10 bases. Per the germline V gene, CDR1 is MGHRA and CDR2 is YSYEKL. The CDR3 length is 15 residues. V gave up 4 bases and J gave up 8 bases; unmatched junction bases: 8. The CDR3 sequence is CASSPYGQGGDEQFF. The CDR3 region has the DNA TGCGCCAGCAGCCCCTATGGACAGGGGGGCGATGAGCAGTTCTTC.

This chain uses TRBV6-1 with TRBJ1-5; perhaps TRBD1 as D (6 bases). The V end lost 5 bases, the J end lost 5 bases, and 13 bases lay between the germline ends. The CDR3 loop spans 14 amino acids. Germline V gives CDR1 MNHNS, CDR2 SASEGT. The CDR3 spells CASSPDRQYQPQHF. DNA for the CDR3: TGTGCCAGCAGTCCTGACAGGCAGTATCAGCCCCAGCATTTT.

This clone was recorded a few times. This chain links TRBV28 with TRBJ1-6; D not certain. V lost 8 bases, J lost 0 bases, and 14 bases lay in between. CDR1 is MDHEN and CDR2 is SYDVKM in the germline V gene. The CDR3 covers 16 residues. In DNA, the CDR3 is TGTGCCAGCCGGGCGGGGTTAAGCTCCTATAATTCACCCCTCCACTTT. Translation: CASRAGLSSYNSPLHF.

J is TRBJ2-2 and V is TRBV11-2; TRBD2 might be the D (6 bases). Germline CDR1 and CDR2: SGHAT and FQNNGV. Trimming stripped 8 bases from V and 2 bases from J, with 12 bases between. The CDR3 consists of 14 residues. The CDR3 sequence is CASQWGDNTGELFF. The DNA of the CDR3 is TGTGCCAGCCAATGGGGGGATAACACCGGGGAGCTGTTTTTT.